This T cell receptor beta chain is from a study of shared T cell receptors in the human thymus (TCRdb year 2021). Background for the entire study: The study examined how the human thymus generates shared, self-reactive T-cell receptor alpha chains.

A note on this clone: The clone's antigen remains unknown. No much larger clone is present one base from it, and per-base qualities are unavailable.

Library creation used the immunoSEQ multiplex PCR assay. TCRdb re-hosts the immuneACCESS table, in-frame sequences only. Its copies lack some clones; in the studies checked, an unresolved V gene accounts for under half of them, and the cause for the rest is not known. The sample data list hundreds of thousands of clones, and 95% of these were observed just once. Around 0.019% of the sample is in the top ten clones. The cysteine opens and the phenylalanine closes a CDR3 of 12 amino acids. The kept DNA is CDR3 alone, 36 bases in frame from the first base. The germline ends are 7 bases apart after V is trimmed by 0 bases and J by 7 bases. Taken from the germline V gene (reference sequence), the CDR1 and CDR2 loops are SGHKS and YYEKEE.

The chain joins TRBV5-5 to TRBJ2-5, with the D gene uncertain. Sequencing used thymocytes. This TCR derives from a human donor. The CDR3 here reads CASSLVYGTQYF. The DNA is TGTGCCAGCAGCTTGGTCTACGGGACCCAGTACTTC.